The next 30 T cell receptor beta chains were all read from a single sample in a study of a mutant IDH1 vaccine in newly diagnosed glioma. Their antigen targets remain unknown. Time point here: week 35, safety follow-up. Vaccination comprised doses that each held 300 ug of mutant IDH1 20-mer peptide, plus topical imiquimod. The protocol was immunoSEQ multiplex PCR, while the TCRdb copy is restricted to in-frame clones and leaves out a portion. There are tens of thousands of clones in the sample; around 84% occur only once, and approximately 4.1% lies in the top ten. This sample comprised PBMCs, obtained from a glioma patient whose treatment included an IDH1 peptide vaccine. Receptors originate from a man aged 25-45 years with glioma.

The chain recombines TRBV7-9 with TRBJ1-4; no clear D gene. From germline, CDR1 is SEHNR and CDR2 FQNEAQ (reference sequence). CDR3 size: 12 residues. Trimming took off 2 bases at V and 11 bases at J, with 9 bases between the two ends. CDR3: CASSLNSGKLFF. The CDR3 DNA follows: TGTGCCAGCAGCTTAAACTCCGGCAAACTGTTTTTT. Filled out from reference TRBV7-9 and TRBJ1-4, the complete variable domain reads DTGVSQNPRHKITKRGQNVTFRCDPISEHNRLYWYRQTLGQGPEFLTYFQNEAQLEKSRLLSDRFSAERPKGSFSTLEIQRTEQGDSAMYLCASSLNSGKLFFGSGTQLSVL.

V and J are TRBV9 and TRBJ2-4; D is perhaps TRBD2 (6 bases). Looked up from germline, CDR1 is SGDLS and CDR2 is YYNGEE. Trimming left V 0 bases short and J 9 bases short, with 13 bases between. This CDR3 is built from 14 residues. The DNA of the CDR3 is TGTGCCAGCAGCGTAGCTGGACTACGTGGCATTCAGTACTTC. Protein: CASSVAGLRGIQYF.

The chain couples TRBV4-2 to TRBJ2-1, with D perhaps matching TRBD2 (7 bases). The CDR3 is made up of 23 amino acids. Between the trimmed V and J ends, which lost 4 bases and 3 bases, there was a span of 37 bases. Germline loops: CDR1 LGHNA, CDR2 YNFKEQ. Written as DNA, the CDR3 is TGTGCCAGCAGCCTCGGCGGGGGCCAGTTTAGGACGAAGTTAACTGCAAACTACAATGAGCAGTTCTTC. This encodes CASSLGGGQFRTKLTANYNEQFF.

This chain joins TRBV15 and TRBJ1-2; TRBD1 is a possible D gene (6 bases). Trimming cost V 0 bases and J 7 bases, with 18 bases left between them. This CDR3 is built from 16 residues. Germline V lookup: CDR1 LNHNV, CDR2 YYDKDF (reference sequence). CDR3 in amino acids: CATSRDRGRGVGGYTF. DNA of the CDR3: TGTGCCACCAGCAGAGATCGGGGCAGGGGTGTAGGTGGCTACACCTTC.

The chain couples TRBV5-6 to TRBJ1-3; the D gene is possibly TRBD1 (5 bases). CDR1 SGHDT and CDR2 YYEEEE come from the germline V gene. V shed 1 base and J shed 6 bases, with 14 bases lying between them. This CDR3 contains 15 residues. This chain's CDR3 is CASSLIGASINTIYF. As DNA, the CDR3 is TGTGCCAGCAGCTTGATAGGGGCGTCGATAAACACCATATATTTT.

The chain carries TRBV5-5 and TRBJ2-3, with D perhaps matching TRBD2 (6 bases). This CDR3 contains 17 residues. Germline V gene data show CDR1 as SGHKS and CDR2 as YYEKEE (reference sequence). Between the trimmed V and J ends, which lost 4 bases and 0 bases, there was a span of 18 bases. The CDR3 DNA follows: TGTGCCAGCAGCGAGAGGACGTTAGCGGCTAGCACAGATACGCAGTATTTT. Protein sequence: CASSERTLAASTDTQYF.

The chain employs TRBV27 and TRBJ2-7, with D hard to call. Germline V CDR1 and CDR2: MNHEY, SMNVEV (reference sequence). The CDR3 is 16 amino acids. Trimming removed 0 bases from V and 2 bases from J, with 14 bases in between. In DNA form, the CDR3 reads TGTGCCAGCAGTTTATCCCTACGTCCATCGCCCTACGAGCAGTACTTC. Protein product: CASSLSLRPSPYEQYF.

The chain is built from TRBV5-1 and TRBJ1-3; D unclear. CDR3 length: 15 amino acids. The germline V and J ends were trimmed by 0 bases and 5 bases, with 12 bases remaining between them. The germline CDR1 and CDR2 sequences are SGHRS and YFSETQ. The CDR3 coding sequence is TGCGCCAGCAGCTTGGAGGTCGGGCAGAGAAACACCATATATTTT. Its translation is CASSLEVGQRNTIYF.

This rearrangement joins TRBV28 to TRBJ1-3; 7 nucleotides align to TRBD1. This CDR3 region has 16 residues. The germline gives CDR1 MDHEN, CDR2 SYDVKM. V dropped 3 bases and J dropped 1; count of bases not matched to a gene: 6. For the CDR3, the DNA is TGTGCCAGCAGTTTCGGAGGGGGCGCTTCTGGAAACACCATATATTTT. Translating gives CASSFGGGASGNTIYF.

This clone turned up a few times. The chain couples TRBV27 to TRBJ1-5, with TRBD1 identical over 7 bases. Germline V gives CDR1 MNHEY, CDR2 SMNVEV (reference sequence). J lost 3 bases, V lost 6 bases, and 5 bases had no gene match. The CDR3 totals 14 residues. The CDR3 DNA follows: TGTGCCAGCAGCAAGACAGGGTACAATCAGCCCCAGCATTTT. Amino acids: CASSKTGYNQPQHF.

The V call is TRBV6-4, the J call TRBJ2-7, with 8 bases fitting TRBD1. This CDR3 region has 15 residues. V was clipped by 0 bases and J by 3 bases; unmatched bases: 4. Looked up from germline, CDR1 is MRHNA and CDR2 is SNTAGT. This chain's CDR3 is CASSDSGQGNYEQYF. Written as DNA, the CDR3 is TGTGCCAGCAGTGACTCAGGACAGGGCAACTACGAGCAGTACTTC.

The genes are TRBV2 and TRBJ1-1; 7 bases fit TRBD1. The ends lost 7 bases at V and 8 bases at J; junction bases unmatched: 7. This CDR3 is 12 amino acids long. Germline-derived CDR1 and CDR2 are SNHLY and FYNNEI. This CDR3 is CASTPRTGEAFF. The CDR3, as DNA: TGTGCCAGCACCCCCCGGACAGGAGAAGCTTTCTTT.

This sequence joins TRBV19 and TRBJ2-2; 9 nucleotides line up with TRBD2. This CDR3 region has 15 residues. From germline, CDR1 is LNHDA and CDR2 SQIVND (reference sequence). The V gene end was trimmed by 5 bases and the J gene end by 3 bases; junction bases not matched to a gene: 4. DNA of the CDR3: TGTGCCAGTAGTCCCCTAGCGGGGCACACCGGGGAGCTGTTTTTT. Protein product: CASSPLAGHTGELFF.

The CDR3, as DNA: TGCGCCAGCAGCTTGGGACAGATCAACTATGGCTACACCTTC. The encoded protein is CASSLGQINYGYTF. V usage is TRBV5-1 and J usage is TRBJ1-2, with a weak D call TRBD1 (5 bases). V was cut by 0 bases and J by 2 bases, with 8 bases left in between. Germline CDR1 is SGHRS and CDR2 is YFSETQ. The CDR3 extends over 14 amino acids.

The chain uses TRBV6-4 and TRBJ2-1, with 11 bases matching TRBD2. J gave up 7 bases and V 5 bases, and 7 bases lay outside the gene matches. Germline CDR1 MRHNA, CDR2 SNTAGT. This CDR3 is 15 amino acids long. For the CDR3, the DNA is TGTGCCAGCAGTATTAGCGGGGGGGCGGCTAATGAGCAGTTCTTC. It codes for CASSISGGAANEQFF.

The chain has TRBV5-1 and TRBJ1-5; D is unresolved. The CDR3 length is 14 residues. The V and J ends lost 0 bases and 4 bases respectively, with 8 bases between them. The V gene's germline CDR1 is SGHRS and CDR2 YFSETQ. The CDR3 loop is CASSLGGNNQPQHF. The CDR3 DNA reads TGCGCCAGCAGCTTGGGAGGTAATAATCAGCCCCAGCATTTT.

The chain employs TRBV27 and TRBJ2-1; possible D gene TRBD2, 6 bases. This CDR3 region has 15 residues. Trimming stripped 6 bases from V and 0 bases from J, with 12 bases between. CDR1 and CDR2 from the germline V gene are MNHEY and SMNVEV (reference sequence). The CDR3 sequence is CASSGRGNSYNEQFF. As DNA, the CDR3 is TGTGCCAGCAGCGGGCGGGGTAACTCCTACAATGAGCAGTTCTTC.

The chain combines TRBV4-1 with TRBJ2-7, with 9 positions matching TRBD1. There are 17 residues in the CDR3. Germline V gene sequence: CDR1 MGHRA, CDR2 YSYEKL. The V gene end was trimmed by 0 bases and the J gene end by 0 bases; junction bases not matched to a gene: 6. The CDR3 here is CASSQDVDRGSSYEQYF. The CDR3 DNA sequence: TGCGCCAGCAGCCAAGATGTCGACAGGGGGAGCTCCTACGAGCAGTACTTC.

The chain recombines TRBV2 with TRBJ2-6; D ambiguous. Trimming stripped 2 bases from V and 0 bases from J, with 8 bases between. Germline V lookup: CDR1 SNHLY, CDR2 FYNNEI. The CDR3 runs to 16 residues. CDR3 DNA sequence: TGTGCCAGCAGTGAACTTTTGAGCTCTGGGGCCAACGTCCTGACTTTC. Its protein product is CASSELLSSGANVLTF.

The chain carries TRBV27 and TRBJ2-3, with no clear D. The CDR3 runs 12 residues. Germline CDR1 and CDR2: MNHEY and SMNVEV (reference sequence). The V gene lost 5 bases and the J gene lost 5 bases, with 8 bases spanning the gap. The CDR3 protein is CASSPSRDTQYF. The CDR3 coding sequence is TGTGCCAGCAGTCCGAGTCGAGATACGCAGTATTTT.

The V call is TRBV5-1, the J call TRBJ2-7, with TRBD2 identical over 7 bases. From germline, CDR1 is SGHRS and CDR2 YFSETQ. This CDR3 spans 13 amino acids. V trimming: 1 base; J trimming: 5 bases; junction bases outside the gene matches: 3. CDR3 sequence: CASSLRGDDEQYF. CDR3 nucleotides: TGCGCCAGCAGCTTGCGGGGGGACGACGAGCAGTACTTC.

The genes are TRBV5-8 and TRBJ1-4; a possible D gene is TRBD1 (6 bases). Germline-derived CDR1 and CDR2 are SGHTS and YDEGEE. CDR3 length: 14 amino acids. Trimming took 5 bases from V and 9 from J, leaving 17 bases between them. This chain's CDR3 is CASSSGHLMKKLFF. CDR3 in DNA: TGTGCCAGCAGTTCGGGACACCTAATGAAAAAACTGTTTTTT.

The chain carries TRBV5-5 and TRBJ1-2; D not certain. Germline V gene lookup returns CDR1 SGHKS and CDR2 YYEKEE (reference sequence). This CDR3 has 15 residues. The V gene lost 0 bases and the J gene lost 2 bases, with 11 bases spanning the gap. CDR3 nucleotides: TGTGCCAGCAGCTTGGCCGGACTCTGGAACTATGGCTACACCTTC. It specifies CASSLAGLWNYGYTF.

J is TRBJ1-3 and V is TRBV5-1; D is unresolved. The CDR3 spans 14 residues. V was cut by 5 bases and J by 0 bases, with 9 bases left in between. Per germline, CDR1 SGHRS and CDR2 YFSETQ. The CDR3 is CASSDANSGNTIYF. The CDR3, as DNA: TGCGCCAGCAGTGACGCAAACTCTGGAAACACCATATATTTT.

The chain links TRBV5-1 to TRBJ2-3, with TRBD2 identical over 7 bases. Germline assignment: CDR1 SGHRS and CDR2 YFSETQ. Germline trimming cut 5 bases from V and 6 bases from J; bases unmatched to any gene: 12. The CDR3 is made up of 15 amino acids. CDR3 residues: CASSYWGGSADTQYF. CDR3 DNA: TGCGCCAGCAGTTACTGGGGGGGATCCGCGGATACGCAGTATTTT.

The chain carries TRBV6-1 and TRBJ1-2; no reliable D call. The V end lost 5 bases, the J end lost 4 bases, and 17 bases lay between the germline ends. Germline CDR1 reads MNHNS; CDR2 reads SASEGT. The CDR3 covers 15 residues. The CDR3 reads CASSNSWQTLYGYTF. The CDR3 bases are TGTGCCAGCAGTAATTCCTGGCAGACCCTCTATGGCTACACCTTC.

The chain's CDR3 is CASSLVAGAGNQPQHF. Here the CDR3 DNA reads TGTGCCAGCAGTTTAGTAGCAGGGGCCGGCAATCAGCCCCAGCATTTT. The chain employs TRBV27 and TRBJ1-5; tentative D call: TRBD1 (6 bases). Trimming took off 2 bases at V and 2 bases at J, with 13 bases between the two ends. Germline lookup yields CDR1 MNHEY and CDR2 SMNVEV (reference sequence). The CDR3 totals 16 residues.

J is TRBJ1-6 and V is TRBV19; D is unclear. With 10 bases removed from V and 7 bases from J, the gap between germline ends came to 14 bases. CDR3 length: 13 amino acids. Per the germline V gene, CDR1 is LNHDA and CDR2 is SQIVND (reference sequence). This CDR3 is CATSQARNSPLHF. The CDR3 DNA reads TGTGCCACCTCCCAGGCTAGAAATTCACCCCTCCACTTT.

The rearrangement uses TRBV7-7 and TRBJ2-1; D may correspond to TRBD1 or TRBD2 (5 bases each). The CDR3 loop spans 16 amino acids. The ends were cut back, 1 base at V and 2 bases at J, with 12 bases in the middle. CDR1 SSHAT and CDR2 FNYEAQ come from the germline V gene (reference sequence). The DNA for the CDR3 is TGTGCCAGCAGCTTAGATTTAGGGACGACCTACAATGAGCAGTTCTTC. It codes for CASSLDLGTTYNEQFF.

The V and J genes are TRBV12-5 and TRBJ1-1; D might be TRBD1 (6 bases). Trimming shortened V by 0 bases and J by 0 bases, and 23 bases separated the two germline ends. This CDR3 comprises 20 residues. Looked up from germline, CDR1 is LGHNT and CDR2 is FRNRAP. The CDR3 region has the DNA TGTGCTAGTGGTTTGGTACGCGACAGGCCCACCGGGGGGGTGAACACTGAAGCTTTCTTT. Protein product: CASGLVRDRPTGGVNTEAFF.